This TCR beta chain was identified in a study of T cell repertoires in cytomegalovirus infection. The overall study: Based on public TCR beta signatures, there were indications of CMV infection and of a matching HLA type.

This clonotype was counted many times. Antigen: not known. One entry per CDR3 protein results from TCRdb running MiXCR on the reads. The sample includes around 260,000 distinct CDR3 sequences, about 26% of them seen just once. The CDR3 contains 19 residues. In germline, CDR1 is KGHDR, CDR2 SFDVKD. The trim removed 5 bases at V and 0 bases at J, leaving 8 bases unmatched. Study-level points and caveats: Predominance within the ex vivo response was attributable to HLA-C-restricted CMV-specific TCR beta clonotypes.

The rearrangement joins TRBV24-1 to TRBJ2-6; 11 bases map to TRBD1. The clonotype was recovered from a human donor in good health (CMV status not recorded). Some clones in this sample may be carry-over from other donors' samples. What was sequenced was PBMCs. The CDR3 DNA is TGTGCCACCAGTGCGGTTGGGACAGGGGGTCTCTCTGGGGCCAACGTCCTGACTTTC. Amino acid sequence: CATSAVGTGGLSGANVLTF.